Each of the 8 T cell receptor beta chains below was sequenced from the same sample in a study of T-cell memory formation after mild COVID-19. From the 5' RACE reads, TCRdb called clonotypes with MiXCR, one entry per CDR3 protein. The sample lists just over 300,000 distinct CDR3 sequences; around 19% were seen once. Sequenced material: PBMCs or a T cell subset sorted from them (not recorded which). These receptors were obtained from a man in his late teens or twenties who had mild COVID-19 (a few samples of this study predate the infection). Cell type and time point are not known.

The V call is TRBV7-9, the J call TRBJ2-1, with TRBD2 matching over 8 bases. The CDR3 is 19 amino acids. V dropped 4 bases and J dropped 1; count of bases not matched to a gene: 15. CDR1 and CDR2 (germline): SEHNR, FQNEAQ (reference sequence). CDR3 sequence (DNA): TGTGCCAGCAGCTCTTCCGACCAACCTCGGGGGGGATCCTACAATGAGCAGTTCTTC. Translation: CASSSSDQPRGGSYNEQFF.

This clonotype has more than one count but fewer than ten. The rearrangement uses TRBV5-5 and TRBJ2-7; D is perhaps TRBD1 or TRBD2 (5 bases each). CDR3 length equals 17 residues. Germline assignment: CDR1 SGHKS and CDR2 YYEKEE (reference sequence). Trimming took 4 bases from V and 0 from J, leaving 20 bases between them. This CDR3 is CASSMSGSGTLSYEQYF. DNA for the CDR3: TGTGCCAGCAGCATGTCAGGATCCGGGACCCTCTCCTACGAGCAGTACTTC. The full variable domain, with the rest looked up from reference TRBV5-5 and TRBJ2-7, is DAGVTQSPTHLIKTRGQQVTLRCSPISGHKSVSWYQQVLGQGPQFIFQYYEKEERGRGNFPDRFSARQFPNYSSELNVNALLLGDSALYLCASSMSGSGTLSYEQYFGPGTRLTVT.

This clonotype has just a few counts. V is TRBV9 and J is TRBJ2-6; D gene unclear. CDR1 and CDR2 from the germline V gene are SGDLS and YYNGEE. Trimming cost V 0 bases and J 2 bases, with 3 bases left between them. The CDR3 consists of 14 residues. CDR3 sequence (DNA): TGTGCCAGCAGCGTAGCTGCTGGGGCCAACGTCCTGACTTTC. Its translation is CASSVAAGANVLTF.

The chain has TRBV20-1 and TRBJ1-1; D remains unclear. From germline, CDR1 is DFQATT and CDR2 SNEGSKA (reference sequence). V lost 2 bases to trimming and J lost 0 bases, with 10 bases between them. This CDR3 is built from 14 residues. DNA of the CDR3: TGCAGTGCTAGACGGACGTCCATGAACACTGAAGCTTTCTTT. It yields the protein CSARRTSMNTEAFF.

This sequence joins TRBV20-1 and TRBJ2-7, with D possibly matching TRBD2 (6 bases). The CDR3 extends over 13 amino acids. In germline, CDR1 is DFQATT, CDR2 SNEGSKA (reference sequence). With 7 bases removed from V and 4 bases from J, the gap between germline ends came to 17 bases. The CDR3 is CSVRGGDLYEQYF. The DNA for the CDR3 is TGCAGTGTGAGAGGCGGGGATCTATACGAGCAGTACTTC.

J is TRBJ1-2 and V is TRBV6-2 or TRBV6-3; D call uncertain. CDR3 length: 11 amino acids. The ends were cut back, 5 bases at V and 5 bases at J, with 6 bases in the middle. CDR1 and CDR2 (germline): MNHEY, SVGEGT. The CDR3 DNA is TGTGCCAGCAGTCCTCCGTATGGCTACACCTTC. It is translated as CASSPPYGYTF.

This sequence joins TRBV4-1 and TRBJ2-7, with 7 bases matching TRBD2. The V gene's germline CDR1 is MGHRA and CDR2 YSYEKL. The V gene end was trimmed by 1 base and the J gene end by 4 bases; junction bases not matched to a gene: 7. This CDR3 contains 15 residues. The CDR3 DNA sequence: TGCGCCAGCAGCCAAGGTTCCGGGGGGAGGTACGAGCAGTACTTC. Translated, it gives CASSQGSGGRYEQYF.

The chain links TRBV4-3 to TRBJ2-1, with D unresolved. The V and J ends lost 5 bases and 6 bases respectively, with 8 bases between them. The V gene's germline CDR1 is LGHNA and CDR2 YSLEER. CDR3 length: 12 amino acids. CDR3 loop: CASSIVPNEQFF. DNA for the CDR3: TGCGCCAGCAGCATCGTCCCCAATGAGCAGTTCTTC.